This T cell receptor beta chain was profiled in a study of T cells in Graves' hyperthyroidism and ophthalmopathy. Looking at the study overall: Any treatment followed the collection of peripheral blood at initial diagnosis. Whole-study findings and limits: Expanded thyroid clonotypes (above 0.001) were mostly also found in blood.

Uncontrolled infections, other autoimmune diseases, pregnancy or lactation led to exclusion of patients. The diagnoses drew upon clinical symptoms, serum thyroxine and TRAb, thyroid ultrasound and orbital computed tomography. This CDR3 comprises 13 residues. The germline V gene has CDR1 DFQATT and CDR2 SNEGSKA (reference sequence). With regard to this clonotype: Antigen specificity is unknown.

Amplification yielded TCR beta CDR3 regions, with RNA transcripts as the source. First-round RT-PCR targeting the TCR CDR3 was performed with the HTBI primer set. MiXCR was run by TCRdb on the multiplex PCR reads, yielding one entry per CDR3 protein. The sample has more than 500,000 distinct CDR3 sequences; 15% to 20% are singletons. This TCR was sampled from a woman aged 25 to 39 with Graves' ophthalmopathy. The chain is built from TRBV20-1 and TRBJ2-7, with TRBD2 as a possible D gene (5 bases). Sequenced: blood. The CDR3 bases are TGCTCTATGGGCGGAGGCACATCCTACGAGCAGTACTTC. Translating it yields CSMGGGTSYEQYF.